These 20 T cell receptor beta chains share one sample of origin, sequenced in a study of cytotoxic CD8 clonotypes in ibrutinib-treated CLL (dated by TCRdb to the early 2020s). Library creation used the immunoSEQ multiplex PCR assay. TCRdb obtained this table from immuneACCESS and retained in-frame rearrangements with V and J assigned. These tables miss some clones; where compared with another copy, unresolved V genes account for less than half of the shortfall, and the remainder is unexplained. For this sample the table gives 30,000 to 40,000 clones, of which about 70% were detected only once. The top ten constitute roughly a tenth of the sample. This specimen's time point label, interpreted: progressive disease on ibrutinib. The starting material was PBMCs, obtained at disease progression, from a patient treated with ibrutinib. These TCRs come from a human donor with chronic lymphocytic leukemia.

The chain uses TRBV5-1 and TRBJ2-1; TRBD1 matches at 8 bases. The CDR3 contains 14 residues. With V trimmed by 4 bases and J by 7 bases, 7 bases remained unmatched. The germline V gene encodes CDR1 SGHRS and CDR2 YFSETQ. CDR3 in amino acids: CASSRGTGGNEQFF. Written as DNA, the CDR3 is TGCGCCAGCAGCCGAGGAACAGGGGGAAATGAGCAGTTCTTC.

The gene calls are TRBV2 and TRBJ2-7; D is ambiguous. The V and J ends lost 6 bases and 6 bases respectively, with 15 bases between them. Germline CDR1 is SNHLY and CDR2 is FYNNEI. The CDR3 is 13 residues long. The CDR3 spells CASRAFLDAEQYF. CDR3 nucleotide sequence: TGTGCCAGCAGAGCCTTCTTGGACGCCGAGCAGTACTTC.

The rearrangement uses TRBV5-8 and TRBJ2-3, with 7 bases aligning to TRBD1. CDR3 length: 15 amino acids. The V segment lost 7 bases and the J segment 5 bases; nucleotides outside the gene matches: 13. The germline gives CDR1 SGHTS, CDR2 YDEGEE. In nucleotides, the CDR3 is TGTGCCAGCCCCACGTTTTTAGGGGGCCAAGATACGCAGTATTTT. Protein sequence: CASPTFLGGQDTQYF.

This clone occurred a few times. This chain uses TRBV2 with TRBJ2-3; D call uncertain. The CDR3 totals 15 residues. Germline CDR1 SNHLY, CDR2 FYNNEI. V shed 6 bases and J shed 0 bases, with 13 bases lying between them. The CDR3 spells CASRVDWSSTDTQYF. DNA of the CDR3: TGTGCCAGCAGGGTAGACTGGTCTAGCACAGATACGCAGTATTTT. The full variable domain, rest sourced from reference TRBV2 and TRBJ2-3, is EPEVTQTPSHQVTQMGQEVILRCVPISNHLYFYWYRQILGQKVEFLVSFYNNEISEKSEIFDDQFSVERPDGSNFTLKIRSTKLEDSAMYFCASRVDWSSTDTQYFGPGTRLTVL.

A few counts support this clone. This chain connects TRBV19 to TRBJ1-2, with D possibly being TRBD1 (5 bases). CDR3 size: 13 residues. V was clipped by 3 bases and J by 7 bases, with 12 bases between them. Germline V gives CDR1 LNHDA, CDR2 SQIVND (reference sequence). This chain's CDR3 is CASSITGEAGYTF. CDR3 sequence (DNA): TGTGCCAGTAGTATTACGGGGGAGGCTGGCTACACCTTC.

The gene calls are TRBV6-5 and TRBJ1-5; no clear D gene. V lost 5 bases and J 7 bases, leaving 12 bases between the germline ends. The CDR3 extends over 13 amino acids. Germline assignment: CDR1 MNHEY and CDR2 SVGAGI. The CDR3 bases are TGTGCCAGCAGTGAATTGGTAGGACAGCCCCAGCATTTT. This codes for CASSELVGQPQHF.

J is TRBJ2-2 and V is TRBV18; D is possibly TRBD2 (5 bases). Trimming cost V 5 bases and J 8 bases, with 21 bases left between them. The CDR3 loop spans 16 amino acids. Per the germline V gene, CDR1 is KGHSH and CDR2 is LQKENI. The CDR3 region is CASSTMDSTLGGELFF. The CDR3 coding sequence is TGTGCCAGCTCAACTATGGACTCCACCTTAGGGGGGGAGCTGTTTTTT.

This clone is medium-sized. The CDR3 here is CASLEGLQNTQYF. CDR3 nucleotides: TGTGCCAGCCTCGAGGGGTTGCAAAATACGCAGTATTTT. This chain links TRBV7-9 with TRBJ2-3, with D perhaps matching TRBD1 or TRBD2 (5 bases each). The V end lost 8 bases, the J end lost 7 bases, and 16 bases lay between the germline ends. Germline V gene sequence: CDR1 SEHNR, CDR2 FQNEAQ (reference sequence). The CDR3 extends over 13 amino acids.

V is TRBV29-1 and J is TRBJ2-7; 7 bases fit TRBD2. Germline CDR1 and CDR2: SQVTM and ANQGSEA. V shed 2 bases and J 0 bases; nucleotides not matched to a gene: 13. This CDR3 is built from 17 residues. DNA of the CDR3: TGCAGCGTTGAATCTTGGGGGGGAGGGCCTAGCTCCTACGAGCAGTACTTC. Protein product: CSVESWGGGPSSYEQYF.

The rearrangement links TRBV29-1 to TRBJ1-2, with D possibly matching TRBD1 (5 bases). The CDR3 extends over 12 amino acids. The ends were cut back, 4 bases at V and 4 bases at J, with 10 bases in the middle. Germline V gene lookup returns CDR1 SQVTM and CDR2 ANQGSEA. CDR3 region: CSVVEGPYGYTF. DNA of the CDR3: TGCAGCGTTGTAGAGGGGCCCTATGGCTACACCTTC.

To note about this clone: The same CDR3 also results from other DNA sequences found in this sample. CDR3 in amino acids: CASRVAGADTQYF. In DNA form, the CDR3 reads TGTGCCAGTAGGGTGGCGGGGGCCGATACGCAGTATTTT. The chain employs TRBV19 and TRBJ2-3, with a weak D call TRBD2 (7 bases). Trimming cost V 6 bases and J 6 bases, with 13 bases left between them. The CDR3 spans 13 residues. Germline lookup yields CDR1 LNHDA and CDR2 SQIVND (reference sequence).

J is TRBJ2-7 and V is TRBV5-1; 8 bases agree with TRBD2. The CDR3 totals 15 residues. Germline V gene lookup returns CDR1 SGHRS and CDR2 YFSETQ. V gave up 3 bases and J gave up 0 bases; unmatched junction bases: 5. The CDR3: CASSSVAGHSYEQYF. The CDR3 DNA reads as TGCGCCAGCAGCTCGGTAGCGGGACACTCCTACGAGCAGTACTTC.

V gene TRBV10-3 combines with J gene TRBJ2-7, with 7 bases fitting TRBD1. With 3 bases clipped from V and 2 bases from J, the junction kept 4 bases outside the gene matches. Per germline, CDR1 ENHRY and CDR2 SYGVKD. The CDR3 spans 14 residues. The CDR3 region is CAISDRQGAYEQYF. The DNA for the CDR3 is TGTGCCATCAGTGACCGGCAGGGGGCCTACGAGCAGTACTTC.

V usage is TRBV5-1 and J usage is TRBJ2-3; 13 positions agree with TRBD2. Trimming at V came to 4 bases and at J to 6 bases, leaving 23 bases not matched to a gene. There are 21 residues in the CDR3. Germline V gene lookup returns CDR1 SGHRS and CDR2 YFSETQ. The CDR3 is CASSNLPGTQGLAGPGDTQYF. CDR3 DNA: TGCGCCAGCAGCAATCTGCCTGGAACCCAGGGACTAGCGGGACCAGGGGATACGCAGTATTTT.

The chain links TRBV2 to TRBJ2-1; 13 nucleotides line up with TRBD2. This CDR3 comprises 15 residues. CDR1 is SNHLY and CDR2 is FYNNEI in the germline V gene. Trimming at V came to 10 bases and at J to 6 bases, leaving 9 bases not matched to a gene. CDR3 in DNA: TGTGCCAACACAGGGACTAGCGGGATGTGCAATGAGCAGTTCTTC. Its translation: CANTGTSGMCNEQFF.

The chain employs TRBV6-4 and TRBJ2-3; D unresolved. Germline CDR1 reads MRHNA; CDR2 reads SNTAGT. Between the trimmed V and J ends, which lost 2 bases and 3 bases, there was a span of 9 bases. This CDR3 comprises 14 residues. CDR3 residues: CASSDGVETDTQYF. CDR3 DNA: TGTGCCAGCAGTGACGGGGTAGAAACAGATACGCAGTATTTT.

The rearrangement links TRBV6-4 to TRBJ1-5; 8 nucleotides align to TRBD1. Looked up from germline, CDR1 is MRHNA and CDR2 is SNTAGT. J lost 5 bases, V lost 6 bases, and 9 bases had no gene match. The CDR3 is 15 amino acids. CDR3 DNA: TGTGCCAGCAGCACGACAGGGGAGGGCGATCAGCCCCAGCATTTT. This translates into CASSTTGEGDQPQHF.

This chain connects TRBV6-4 to TRBJ2-1; D is perhaps TRBD1 (5 bases). The germline V gene encodes CDR1 MRHNA and CDR2 SNTAGT. The CDR3 extends over 13 amino acids. Trimming took off 0 bases at V and 5 bases at J, with 5 bases between the two ends. The CDR3: CASSDSDNNEQFF. CDR3 sequence (DNA): TGTGCCAGCAGTGACTCGGACAACAATGAGCAGTTCTTC.

This clone occurred a few times. The chain employs TRBV4-2 and TRBJ1-2; D is perhaps TRBD1 (6 bases). Germline V gene data show CDR1 as LGHNA and CDR2 as YNFKEQ. The V gene lost 1 base and the J gene lost 3 bases, with 15 bases spanning the gap. The CDR3 has 16 amino acids. CDR3 sequence reads: CASSQVQGSADYGYTF. The CDR3 DNA reads as TGTGCCAGCAGCCAAGTACAGGGATCGGCGGACTATGGCTACACCTTC.

V is TRBV28 and J is TRBJ2-7, with no clear D. The CDR3 covers 11 residues. CDR1 is MDHEN, CDR2 SYDVKM, per germline. V lost 5 bases to trimming and J lost 3 bases, with 5 bases between them. In DNA form, the CDR3 reads TGTGCCAGCAGTGCCAACTACGAGCAGTACTTC. Amino acid sequence: CASSANYEQYF.